This T cell receptor (beta chain) was documented in a study of blood T cell repertoires in COVID-19. Study-level background: COVID-19 samples collected from the United States, Italy and Spain covered acute and convalescent phases.

Method: immunoSEQ multiplex PCR; TCRdb's copy keeps in-frame clones and lacks some. The sample consists of approximately 140,000 clones, around 80% of them appearing once. This CDR3 is built from 16 residues. J was trimmed by 5 bases and V by 1 base; bases with no gene match: 7. CDR1 is LNHNV, CDR2 YYDKDF, per germline (reference sequence). V usage is TRBV15 and J usage is TRBJ1-5; 8 bases align to TRBD1. The specimen was peripheral blood. The clonotype originates from an elderly man with acute or convalescent COVID-19. DNA of the CDR3: TGTGCCACCAGCAGAGGACAAGGACAGGGTCATCAGCCCCAGCATTTT. Its translation is CATSRGQGQGHQPQHF.